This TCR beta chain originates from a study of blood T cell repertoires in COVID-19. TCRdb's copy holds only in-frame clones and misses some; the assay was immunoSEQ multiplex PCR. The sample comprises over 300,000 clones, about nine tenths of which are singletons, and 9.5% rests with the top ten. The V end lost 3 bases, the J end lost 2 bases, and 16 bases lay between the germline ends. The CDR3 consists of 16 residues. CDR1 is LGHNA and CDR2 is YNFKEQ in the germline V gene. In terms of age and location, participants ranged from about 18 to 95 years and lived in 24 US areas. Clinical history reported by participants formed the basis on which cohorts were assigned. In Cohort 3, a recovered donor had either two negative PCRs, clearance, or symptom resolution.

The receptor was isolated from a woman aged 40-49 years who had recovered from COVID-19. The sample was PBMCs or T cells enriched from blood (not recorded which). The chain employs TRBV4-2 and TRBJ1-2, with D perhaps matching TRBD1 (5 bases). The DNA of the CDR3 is TGTGCCAGCAGCCACGGAGGCGGGGGAGTCAACTATGGCTACACCTTC. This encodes CASSHGGGGVNYGYTF.